This TCR beta chain was observed in a study of blood T cell repertoires in COVID-19. Germline V gene data show CDR1 as SGHNT and CDR2 as YENEEA. The CDR3 sequence is 14 residues long. The J segment lost 4 bases and the V segment lost 5 bases, leaving 3 bases of the junction unmatched. The repertoire was sequenced with immunoSEQ multiplex PCR; TCRdb's copy has only in-frame clones and lacks some. The sample has about 38,000 clones, over 80% seen once. The chain employs TRBV11-3 and TRBJ2-3; 10 nucleotides match TRBD2. The source material was peripheral blood. This clonotype was sampled from a human donor in a cohort sampled during active COVID-19. The chain's CDR3 is CASSQSGGADTQYF. CDR3 bases: TGTGCCAGCAGCCAGAGCGGGGGGGCAGATACGCAGTATTTT. Full variable domain (outside the CDR3, taken from reference TRBV11-3 and TRBJ2-3): EAGVVQSPRYKIIEKKQPVAFWCNPISGHNTLYWYLQNLGQGPELLIRYENEEAVDDSQLPKDRFSAERLKGVDSTLKIQPAELGDSAVYLCASSQSGGADTQYFGPGTRLTVL.